This T cell receptor (beta chain) originates from a study of blood T cell repertoires in COVID-19. Seattle's enrolled individuals joined amid active infection and were then monitored longitudinally. Generated by immunoSEQ multiplex PCR, the TCRdb table keeps only in-frame clones and is missing some. The sample contains 300,000 to 400,000 clones, 80% to 90% of which appear only once. With 4 bases clipped from V and 6 bases from J, the junction kept 11 bases outside the gene matches. CDR1 is SGHTA, CDR2 FQGTGA, per germline. CDR3 length: 18 amino acids. The receptor was derived from a woman aged 55-75 years with COVID-19, enrolled during active disease. The rearrangement links TRBV7-3 to TRBJ2-2; TRBD2 aligns across 13 bases. The sample was peripheral blood. This CDR3 reads CASSSIRLAGGRPGELFF. CDR3 sequence (DNA): TGTGCCAGCAGCTCTATCAGACTAGCGGGGGGCCGGCCCGGGGAGCTGTTTTTT.